Presented here are 15 T cell receptor beta chains from one specimen sequenced in a study of monozygotic twins with inflammatory bowel disease. TCRdb reanalyzed the 5' RACE reads, giving one entry per CDR3 protein sequence and no DNA. The sample includes 300,000 to 350,000 distinct CDR3 sequences. The sample was blood. Every receptor here comes from a human donor with ulcerative colitis or Crohn's disease, or a healthy co-twin of an affected twin (not recorded which).

This rearrangement joins TRBV12-3 or TRBV12-4 to TRBJ2-7; TCRdb outputs TRBD2, but without DNA this stays unchecked. The CDR3 contains 15 residues. CDR3 loop: CASSRDSLLSYEQYF.

The chain combines TRBV4-2 with TRBJ2-7; absent DNA, TCRdb's TRBD2 call cannot be checked. Per germline, CDR1 LGHNA and CDR2 YNFKEQ. This CDR3 contains 16 residues. The CDR3 spells CASSQALGGSGYEQYF.

This chain joins TRBV2 and TRBJ2-5; the D gene TCRdb calls, TRBD2, cannot be checked with no DNA. CDR3 size: 18 residues. The V gene's germline CDR1 is SNHLY and CDR2 FYNNEI. CDR3 in amino acids: CASLSGTSGVLEGETQYF. Filled out from reference TRBV2 and TRBJ2-5, the complete variable domain reads EPEVTQTPSHQVTQMGQEVILRCVPISNHLYFYWYRQILGQKVEFLVSFYNNEISEKSEIFDDQFSVERPDGSNFTLKIRSTKLEDSAMYFCASLSGTSGVLEGETQYFGPGTRLLVL.

The genes are TRBV20-1 and TRBJ2-7; TCRdb's D gene call, TRBD2, goes unchecked for lack of DNA. This CDR3 has 16 residues. The V gene's germline CDR1 is DFQATT and CDR2 SNEGSKA (reference sequence). The CDR3 spells CSARPPRLAGGYEQYF.

The chain employs TRBV12-3 or TRBV12-4 and TRBJ2-5; without DNA, the TCRdb call of TRBD1 cannot be checked. This CDR3 has 17 residues. The CDR3 here is CASSPNKGGGRRETQYF.

V gene TRBV19 combines with J gene TRBJ1-1; TCRdb calls TRBD1, which cannot be checked without DNA. CDR1 is LNHDA, CDR2 SQIVND, per germline (reference sequence). This CDR3 has 14 residues. The CDR3 loop reads CASSTQGANTEAFF.

The J gene is TRBJ2-1, the V gene TRBV20-1; the TCRdb D gene call, TRBD2, has no DNA to confirm it. CDR3 length equals 15 residues. Germline V gives CDR1 DFQATT, CDR2 SNEGSKA (reference sequence). The CDR3 loop is CSARPYGTSLNEQFF.

This CDR3 reads CASSPQRSSYNEQFF. The rearrangement links TRBV28 to TRBJ2-1; TCRdb lists TRBD2, though no DNA is available to test this call. Germline V gene sequence: CDR1 MDHEN, CDR2 SYDVKM. CDR3 length: 15 amino acids. Variable domain in full (rest from reference TRBV28 and TRBJ2-1): DVKVTQSSRYLVKRTGEKVFLECVQDMDHENMFWYRQDPGLGLRLIYFSYDVKMKEKGDIPEGYSVSREKKERFSLILESASTNQTSMYLCASSPQRSSYNEQFFGPGTRLTVL.

The genes are TRBV5-1 and TRBJ2-7; lacking DNA, the TRBD2 call made by TCRdb goes unchecked. The CDR3 has 15 amino acids. Germline CDR1 SGHRS, CDR2 YFSETQ. The CDR3 here is CASSPGGLAAHEQYF.

The rearrangement links TRBV6-2 or TRBV6-3 to TRBJ2-7. The CDR3 has 12 residues. Germline V gives CDR1 MNHEY, CDR2 SVGEGT. CDR3: CASSYRRVEQYF.

This chain joins TRBV29-1 and TRBJ2-7; TCRdb gives TRBD1 as the D gene, but with no DNA this cannot be confirmed. Germline assignment: CDR1 SQVTM and CDR2 ANQGSEA. The CDR3 is made up of 13 amino acids. The CDR3 here is CSVTVQGAGEQYF.

The gene calls are TRBV21-1 and TRBJ2-7. TRBV21-1 is an annotated pseudogene. The CDR3 has 14 amino acids. The CDR3 protein is CASSKAGDNYEQYF.

CDR3 amino acids: CASRRFKGNTIYF. The rearrangement links TRBV28 to TRBJ1-3. Germline CDR1 MDHEN, CDR2 SYDVKM. The length of the CDR3 is 13 residues.

The chain uses TRBV7-9 and TRBJ1-1; TCRdb outputs TRBD1, but without DNA this stays unchecked. Germline assignment: CDR1 SEHNR and CDR2 FQNEAQ (reference sequence). CDR3 length: 13 amino acids. CDR3 in amino acids: CASSLVGPGEAFF.

V and J are TRBV12-3 or TRBV12-4 and TRBJ1-2; TCRdb's D call, TRBD1, is unchecked because there is no DNA. CDR3 length equals 12 residues. The CDR3 here is CASRSQGYGYTF.